The 10 T cell receptor beta chains below were found in one sample sequenced in a study of radiotherapy plus CTLA-4 blockade in lung cancer. The repertoire was sequenced with immunoSEQ multiplex PCR; TCRdb's copy has only in-frame clones and lacks some. The sample has some 50,000 clones; roughly four fifths are singletons. The material was peripheral blood, obtained from a patient treated with radiotherapy plus ipilimumab. The receptors were gathered from a human donor with non-small cell lung cancer who had stable disease on radiotherapy plus ipilimumab.

The rearrangement uses TRBV5-8 and TRBJ2-2, with unresolved D. Trimming shortened V by 1 base and J by 2 bases, and 9 bases separated the two germline ends. The CDR3 has 15 amino acids. CDR1 is SGHTS, CDR2 YDEGEE, per germline. Here the CDR3 DNA reads TGTGCCAGCAGCTTGTCTGTCAGAAACACCGGGGAGCTGTTTTTT. It codes for CASSLSVRNTGELFF.

The CDR3 DNA sequence: TGTGCCATCAGACGGGACAGCACAGATACGCAGTATTTT. It translates to CAIRRDSTDTQYF. This chain joins TRBV10-3 and TRBJ2-3; D may match TRBD1 or TRBD2 (5 bases each). This CDR3 spans 13 amino acids. V was trimmed by 6 bases and J by 0 bases, leaving 7 bases between them. Germline lookup yields CDR1 ENHRY and CDR2 SYGVKD.

This chain links TRBV11-2 with TRBJ1-2, with TRBD1 matching over 9 bases. This CDR3 spans 18 amino acids. V was clipped by 0 bases and J by 4 bases; unmatched bases: 12. Germline CDR1 is SGHAT and CDR2 is FQNNGV. CDR3: CASSLDHRTGVGSYGYTF. In DNA, the CDR3 is TGTGCCAGCAGCTTAGATCACAGGACAGGGGTCGGTAGCTATGGCTACACCTTC.

Here the CDR3 reads CASSYTRGNTIYF. The CDR3 DNA is TGTGCCAGCAGTTACACCCGTGGAAACACCATATATTTT. This chain uses TRBV6-5 with TRBJ1-3; D not resolved. Germline values: CDR1 MNHEY, CDR2 SVGAGI. V was clipped by 2 bases and J by 3 bases, with 5 bases between them. There are 13 residues in the CDR3.

This clone was detected a few times. CDR3 sequence (DNA): TGTGCCAGCAGTGATCTGTTCTTC. This translates into CASSDLFF. This chain links TRBV2 with TRBJ2-1, with unresolved D. V lost 3 bases, J lost 15 bases, and 3 bases lay in between. From germline, CDR1 is SNHLY and CDR2 FYNNEI. This CDR3 is built from 8 residues.

The chain combines TRBV5-1 with TRBJ1-2; 8 bases agree with TRBD1. This CDR3 is 14 amino acids long. Germline CDR1 and CDR2: SGHRS and YFSETQ. The J segment lost 8 bases and the V segment lost 0 bases, leaving 6 bases of the junction unmatched. As DNA, the CDR3 is TGCGCCAGCAGCTTGGCAAACCGGGACAGGGGCTACACCTTC. This sequence encodes CASSLANRDRGYTF.

The rearrangement links TRBV2 to TRBJ2-2; D tentatively reads TRBD1 or TRBD2 (5 bases each). Germline V CDR1 and CDR2: SNHLY, FYNNEI. Trimming took off 7 bases at V and 1 base at J, with 10 bases between the two ends. This CDR3 is built from 14 residues. The CDR3 loop is CASIGTGNTGELFF. The CDR3 DNA is TGTGCCAGCATCGGGACGGGGAACACCGGGGAGCTGTTTTTT.

The gene calls are TRBV9 and TRBJ1-2, with D possibly being TRBD1 (5 bases). CDR1 SGDLS and CDR2 YYNGEE come from the germline V gene. With 4 bases removed from V and 3 bases from J, the gap between germline ends came to 10 bases. This CDR3 contains 13 residues. The CDR3 protein is CASSLQGDYGYTF. CDR3 coding DNA: TGTGCCAGCAGCCTCCAGGGAGACTATGGCTACACCTTC.

The V and J genes are TRBV12-5 and TRBJ2-5; D is ambiguous. Between the trimmed V and J ends, which lost 4 bases and 6 bases, there was a span of 6 bases. CDR1 is LGHNT, CDR2 FRNRAP, per germline. This CDR3 is 11 amino acids long. In nucleotides, the CDR3 is TGTGCTAGTGGTTCTCTACAGACCCAGTACTTC. Translated, it gives CASGSLQTQYF.

The chain carries TRBV15 and TRBJ2-7, with 8 bases identical to TRBD2. V lost 0 bases and J lost 6; bases outside the gene matches: 7. Germline values: CDR1 LNHNV, CDR2 YYDKDF (reference sequence). The CDR3 is made up of 15 amino acids. The CDR3: CATSRDPVAGSEQYV. The CDR3 DNA reads TGTGCCACCAGCAGAGATCCCGTAGCGGGGTCCGAGCAGTACGTC.